The 24 T cell receptor beta chains reported below all come from one sample, sequenced in a study of beta chain features in type 1 diabetes (dated by TCRdb to about 2018). Summary of the overall study and its limitations: A moderate but significant shortening of TCRB CDR3 length was observed in type 1 diabetes patients in all four CD4+ subsets.

Their antigen targets remain unknown. The protocol used for the library was the immunoSEQ multiplex PCR assay. The High Capacity cDNA Reverse Transcription Kit was used to reverse transcribe all of the isolated RNA, meaning that expressed TCRB transcripts were what got sequenced. Sourced from immuneACCESS, this table was stored by TCRdb with only in-frame sequences that have V and J called. A share of the clones is absent; for the studies checked, an unresolved V gene accounts for under half, and the remainder has no known explanation. This sample lists a few hundred thousand clones; around a tenth were detected once. About 0.6% of the sample rests with the top ten. The sample comprised central memory CD4+ T cells from blood. Receptor source: a man between 25 and 39 years old with type 1 diabetes.

The table lists this clone with many counts. The J gene is TRBJ2-5, the V gene TRBV7-2; D unclear. The CDR3 totals 16 residues. From germline, CDR1 is SGHTA and CDR2 FQGNSA. V gave up 4 bases and J gave up 5 bases, with 20 bases separating them. The CDR3: CASSSPGRANRETQYF. The CDR3 DNA sequence: TGTGCCAGCAGCTCTCCAGGCCGGGCAAATCGGGAGACCCAGTACTTC.

This clone came up many times. The CDR3 reads CASSLASPGQWHTGELFF. In DNA form, the CDR3 reads TGTGCCAGCAGCTTAGCGAGCCCCGGACAGTGGCACACCGGGGAGCTGTTTTTT. The V and J genes are TRBV7-9 and TRBJ2-2; tentatively, D is TRBD1 (6 bases). V was cut by 0 bases and J by 3 bases, with 17 bases left in between. This CDR3 region has 18 residues. Germline CDR1 is SEHNR and CDR2 is FQNEAQ (reference sequence).

This clone was detected only a few times. The chain couples TRBV6-5 to TRBJ1-1, with no clear D. Germline lookup yields CDR1 MNHEY and CDR2 SVGAGI. V was clipped by 2 bases and J by 1 base, with 8 bases between them. The CDR3 runs 14 residues. CDR3: CASSYRSANTEAFF. In DNA form, the CDR3 reads TGTGCCAGCAGTTACCGGTCGGCGAACACTGAAGCTTTCTTT.

The chain joins TRBV27 to TRBJ2-7; 10 positions agree with TRBD2. This CDR3 spans 16 amino acids. Trimming cost V 3 bases and J 6 bases; bases outside gene matches: 11. Germline V gene sequence: CDR1 MNHEY, CDR2 SMNVEV (reference sequence). The CDR3: CASSFYGRTSGREQYF. The DNA of the CDR3 is TGTGCCAGCAGTTTTTATGGCCGGACTAGCGGTCGCGAGCAGTACTTC.

A word on this clone: This may arise from a read error, as a much more abundant clone is one base away. The rearrangement links TRBV11-2 to TRBJ2-2, with no clear D. CDR3 length equals 12 residues. V dropped 0 bases and J dropped 6 bases, with 2 bases sitting between them. The V gene's germline CDR1 is SGHAT and CDR2 FQNNGV. The CDR3 coding sequence is TGTGCCAGCAGCTTAGAGGCCGGGGAGCTGTTTTTT. It yields the protein CASSLEAGELFF.

This rearrangement joins TRBV19 to TRBJ1-2, with no clear D. Trimming pared 3 bases from V and 2 bases from J, leaving 10 bases between. Germline V gene lookup returns CDR1 LNHDA and CDR2 SQIVND (reference sequence). The CDR3 has 14 amino acids. The CDR3 coding sequence is TGTGCCAGTAGTATCCGGGCCCAGAACTATGGCTACACCTTC. Amino acid sequence: CASSIRAQNYGYTF.

This clone was detected a few times. V usage is TRBV29-1 and J usage is TRBJ1-5; TRBD1 agrees at 9 bases. Germline V gene data show CDR1 as SQVTM and CDR2 as ANQGSEA. J was trimmed by 1 base and V by 7 bases; bases with no gene match: 11. This CDR3 is built from 16 residues. The CDR3: CSAAAGTGKSNQPQHF. For the CDR3, the DNA is TGCAGCGCCGCAGCCGGGACAGGGAAGAGCAATCAGCCCCAGCATTTT.

The chain uses TRBV28 and TRBJ2-1, with a tentative D call TRBD2 (5 bases). Trimming removed 5 bases at V and 2 bases at J, with 7 bases between. The CDR3 length is 13 residues. In germline, CDR1 is MDHEN, CDR2 SYDVKM. Here the CDR3 DNA reads TGTGCCAGCAGTCGGGGAACCTACAATGAGCAGTTCTTC. Its protein product is CASSRGTYNEQFF.

Many counts were recorded for this clone. V usage is TRBV18 and J usage is TRBJ2-3; D gene unclear. Germline lookup yields CDR1 KGHSH and CDR2 LQKENI. This CDR3 is built from 13 residues. Between the trimmed V and J ends, which lost 5 bases and 2 bases, there was a span of 8 bases. CDR3 sequence: CASSSRNTDTQYF. The CDR3 DNA reads TGTGCCAGCTCATCGAGGAACACAGATACGCAGTATTTT.

Only a few counts were recorded for this clone. A read error likely explains this, since a far larger clone differs by one base. In the same sample, other DNA sequences code for this CDR3. The chain uses TRBV5-4 and TRBJ2-1; D not certain. The CDR3 contains 11 residues. V lost 2 bases and J lost 9, with 6 bases in between. Germline loops: CDR1 SGHNT, CDR2 YYREEE (reference sequence). The CDR3 spells CASSFGVEQFF. The CDR3 bases are TGTGCCAGCAGCTTTGGGGTTGAGCAGTTCTTC.

With respect to this clone: This may be a read error, as it is one base from a much larger clone. The chain employs TRBV11-2 and TRBJ2-7; no clear D gene. V lost 5 bases and J 2 bases, leaving 4 bases between the germline ends. Germline CDR1 reads SGHAT; CDR2 reads FQNNGV. This CDR3 has 11 residues. The CDR3 spells CASSDAYEQYF. The CDR3 nucleotides read TGTGCCAGCAGCGATGCCTACGAGCAGTACTTC.

The table lists this clone with a few counts. The chain employs TRBV4-1 and TRBJ2-3; no definite D call. The CDR3 totals 15 residues. V lost 2 bases and J lost 2, with 11 bases in between. Germline loops: CDR1 MGHRA, CDR2 YSYEKL. The CDR3 DNA sequence: TGCGCCAGCAGCCAACAGTGGCGGCCCACAGATACGCAGTATTTT. Its translation: CASSQQWRPTDTQYF.

This chain uses TRBV2 with TRBJ2-2, with D uncertain. Trimming stripped 10 bases from V and 4 bases from J, with 13 bases between. Germline CDR1 is SNHLY and CDR2 is FYNNEI. This CDR3 has 13 amino acids. The CDR3 loop is CATRRLGTGELFF. CDR3 sequence (DNA): TGTGCCACTCGGAGACTTGGCACCGGGGAGCTGTTTTTT.

The DNA of the CDR3 is TGTGCCAGCAGCTTGGAGCAGGGAAATCACTACAATGAGCAGTTCTTC. It encodes CASSLEQGNHYNEQFF. The chain has TRBV5-4 and TRBJ2-1, with a possible D match to TRBD1 (5 bases). The V end lost 0 bases, the J end lost 3 bases, and 13 bases lay between the germline ends. The CDR3 is 16 residues long. The germline V gene has CDR1 SGHNT and CDR2 YYREEE (reference sequence).

The J gene is TRBJ2-1, the V gene TRBV18; 9 bases are shared with TRBD2. This CDR3 is 18 amino acids long. V dropped 0 bases and J dropped 0; count of bases not matched to a gene: 6. From germline, CDR1 is KGHSH and CDR2 LQKENI. CDR3 loop: CASSPPGLAGFSYNEQFF. The DNA for the CDR3 is TGTGCCAGCTCACCACCAGGCCTAGCGGGGTTCTCCTACAATGAGCAGTTCTTC. The full variable domain, rest sourced from reference TRBV18 and TRBJ2-1, is NAGVMQNPRHLVRRRGQEARLRCSPMKGHSHVYWYRQLPEEGLKFMVYLQKENIIDESGMPKERFSAEFPKEGPSILRIQQVVRGDSAAYFCASSPPGLAGFSYNEQFFGPGTRLTVL.

The table lists this clone with many counts. The chain uses TRBV4-1 and TRBJ2-2, with a possible D match to TRBD1 (5 bases). Trimming removed 3 bases at V and 7 bases at J, with 12 bases between. There are 14 residues in the CDR3. From germline, CDR1 is MGHRA and CDR2 YSYEKL. The CDR3 coding sequence is TGCGCCAGCAGCCACCAAGGGGATCTCGGGGAGCTGTTTTTT. Its protein product is CASSHQGDLGELFF.

The sample holds a few counts of this clone. Compared with germline, one end of the junction differs, possibly owing to a read error. The rearrangement links TRBV7-2 to TRBJ1-1; 7 bases fit TRBD1. The CDR3 runs 14 residues. The V gene's germline CDR1 is SGHTA and CDR2 FQGNSA. The CDR3 is CASSPRGQGTEAFF. The CDR3 DNA is TGCGCCAGCAGCCCGAGGGGGCAGGGCACTGAAGCTTTCTTT. Full variable domain (missing parts from reference TRBV7-2 and TRBJ1-1): GAGVSQSPSNKVTEKGKDVELRCDPISGHTALYWYRQSLGQGLEFLIYFQGNSAPDKSGLPSDRFSAERTGGSVSTLTIQRTQQEDSAVYLCASSPRGQGTEAFFGQGTRLTVV.

This clone was seen only a few times. The chain carries TRBV6-5 and TRBJ2-5, with no clear D. Germline values: CDR1 MNHEY, CDR2 SVGAGI. This CDR3 contains 12 residues. V was clipped by 2 bases and J by 12 bases, with 13 bases between them. The CDR3 DNA reads TGTGCCAGCAGTTACGGCTCGAATCGGGAGTACTTC. Its translation is CASSYGSNREYF.

The chain uses TRBV6-5 and TRBJ2-7, with TRBD2 as a possible D gene (6 bases). Germline CDR1 is MNHEY and CDR2 is SVGAGI. Trimming stripped 2 bases from V and 7 bases from J, with 12 bases between. The CDR3 is 13 residues long. This CDR3 reads CASSYALGGEQYF. CDR3 bases: TGTGCCAGCAGTTACGCTCTAGGAGGGGAGCAGTACTTC.

The table lists this clone with many counts. V usage is TRBV13 and J usage is TRBJ1-1, with no clear D. Germline assignment: CDR1 PRHDT and CDR2 FYEKMQ (reference sequence). The germline V and J ends were trimmed by 6 bases and 0 bases, with 8 bases remaining between them. The CDR3 length is 13 residues. CDR3 region: CASREGMNTEAFF. Here the CDR3 DNA reads TGTGCCAGCAGGGAGGGTATGAACACTGAAGCTTTCTTT.

V is TRBV5-1 and J is TRBJ2-1, with TRBD2 matching 10 bases. Germline V gene data show CDR1 as SGHRS and CDR2 as YFSETQ. CDR3 length: 15 amino acids. V was clipped by 3 bases and J by 3 bases; unmatched bases: 3. CDR3 sequence: CASSSGTSDYNEQFF. The CDR3 region has the DNA TGCGCCAGCAGCTCCGGGACTAGCGACTACAATGAGCAGTTCTTC.

This clone was recorded many times. The V gene is TRBV9, the J gene TRBJ2-2; D is perhaps TRBD2 (6 bases). The V and J ends lost 4 bases and 1 base respectively, with 11 bases between them. This CDR3 has 15 residues. Germline CDR1 SGDLS, CDR2 YYNGEE. The CDR3 DNA reads TGTGCCAGCAGCATCGGGACTCAGAACACCGGGGAGCTGTTTTTT. It translates to CASSIGTQNTGELFF. Together with reference TRBV9 and TRBJ2-2, the CDR3 gives the full variable domain: DSGVTQTPKHLITATGQRVTLRCSPRSGDLSVYWYQQSLDQGLQFLIQYYNGEERAKGNILERFSAQQFPDLHSELNLSSLELGDSALYFCASSIGTQNTGELFFGEGSRLTVL.

This clone was detected ten times or more. The V call is TRBV6-4, the J call TRBJ2-3, with a possible D match to TRBD1 (6 bases). Looked up from germline, CDR1 is MRHNA and CDR2 is SNTAGT. The CDR3 is made up of 17 amino acids. V lost 4 bases, J lost 6 bases, and 23 bases lay in between. As DNA, the CDR3 is TGTGCCAGCAGTGTAAGGGGGACCTTTTCTATACGCGATACGCAGTATTTT. Translation: CASSVRGTFSIRDTQYF.

There are a few counts of this clone. The V and J genes are TRBV11-3 and TRBJ2-1; 10 nucleotides match TRBD1. Germline V CDR1 and CDR2: SGHNT, YENEEA. With V trimmed by 5 bases and J by 6 bases, 7 bases remained unmatched. This CDR3 spans 15 amino acids. The CDR3 sequence is CASSLRGQGPNEQFF. In DNA form, the CDR3 reads TGTGCCAGCAGCCTTCGGGGACAGGGGCCCAATGAGCAGTTCTTC.